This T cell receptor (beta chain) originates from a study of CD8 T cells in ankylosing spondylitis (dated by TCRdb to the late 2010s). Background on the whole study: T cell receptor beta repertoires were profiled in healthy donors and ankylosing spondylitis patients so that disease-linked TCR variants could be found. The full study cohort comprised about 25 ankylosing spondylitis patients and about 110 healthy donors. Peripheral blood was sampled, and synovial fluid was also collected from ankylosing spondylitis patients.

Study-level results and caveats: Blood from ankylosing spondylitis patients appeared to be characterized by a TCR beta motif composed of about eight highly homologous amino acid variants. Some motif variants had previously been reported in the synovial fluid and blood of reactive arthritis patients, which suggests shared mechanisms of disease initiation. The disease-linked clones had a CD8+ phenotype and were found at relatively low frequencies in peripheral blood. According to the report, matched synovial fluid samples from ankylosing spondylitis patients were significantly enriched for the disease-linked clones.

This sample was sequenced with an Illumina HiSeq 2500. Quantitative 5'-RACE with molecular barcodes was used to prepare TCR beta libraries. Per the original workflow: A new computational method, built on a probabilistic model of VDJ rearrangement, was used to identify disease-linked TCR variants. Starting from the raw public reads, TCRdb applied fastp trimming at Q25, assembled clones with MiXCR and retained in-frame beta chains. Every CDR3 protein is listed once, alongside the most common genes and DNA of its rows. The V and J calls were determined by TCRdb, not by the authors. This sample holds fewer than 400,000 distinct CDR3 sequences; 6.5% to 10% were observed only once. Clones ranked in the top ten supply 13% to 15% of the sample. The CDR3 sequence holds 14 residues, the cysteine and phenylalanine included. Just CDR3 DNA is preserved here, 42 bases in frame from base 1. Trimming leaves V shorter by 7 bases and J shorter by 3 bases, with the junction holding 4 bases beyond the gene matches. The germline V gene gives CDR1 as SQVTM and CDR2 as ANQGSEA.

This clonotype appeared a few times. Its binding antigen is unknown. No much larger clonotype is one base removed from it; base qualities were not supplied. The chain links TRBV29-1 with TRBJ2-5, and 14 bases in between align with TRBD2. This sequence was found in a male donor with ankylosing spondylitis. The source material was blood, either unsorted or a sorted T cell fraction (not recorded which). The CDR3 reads CSGGGLAGEETQYF. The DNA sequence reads TGCAGCGGGGGGGGACTAGCGGGAGAAGAGACCCAGTACTTC.